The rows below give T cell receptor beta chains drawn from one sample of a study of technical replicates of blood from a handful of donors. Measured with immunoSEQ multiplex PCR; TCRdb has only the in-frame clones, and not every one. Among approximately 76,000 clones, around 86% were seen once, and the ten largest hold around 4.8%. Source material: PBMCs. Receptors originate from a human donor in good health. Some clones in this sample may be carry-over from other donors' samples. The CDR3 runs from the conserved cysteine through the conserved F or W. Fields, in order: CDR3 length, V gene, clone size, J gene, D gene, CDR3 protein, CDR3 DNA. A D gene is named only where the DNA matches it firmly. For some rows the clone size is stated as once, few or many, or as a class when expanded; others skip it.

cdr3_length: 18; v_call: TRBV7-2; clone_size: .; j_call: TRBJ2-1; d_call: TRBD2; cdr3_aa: CASSLVESWLAGVHEQFF; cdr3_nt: TGTGCCAGCAGCTTAGTTGAGAGTTGGCTAGCGGGAGTGCATGAGCAGTTCTTC
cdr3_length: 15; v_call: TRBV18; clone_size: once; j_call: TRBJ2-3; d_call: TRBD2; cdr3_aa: CASSLTGGSSDTQYF; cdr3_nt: TGTGCCAGCTCCCTCACCGGGGGGAGCTCAGATACGCAGTATTTT
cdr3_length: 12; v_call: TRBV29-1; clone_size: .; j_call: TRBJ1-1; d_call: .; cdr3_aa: CSVQQGNTEAFF; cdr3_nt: TGCAGCGTCCAGCAGGGAAACACTGAAGCTTTCTTT
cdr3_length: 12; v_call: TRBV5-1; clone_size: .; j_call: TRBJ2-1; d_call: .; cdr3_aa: CASSLEGGEQFF; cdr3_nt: TGCGCCAGCAGCTTGGAAGGGGGAGAGCAGTTCTTC
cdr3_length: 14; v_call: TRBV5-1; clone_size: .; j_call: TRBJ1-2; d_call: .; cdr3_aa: CASSPGQLNYGHTF; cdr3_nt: TGCGCCAGCAGCCCCGGACAACTTAACTATGGCCACACCTTC
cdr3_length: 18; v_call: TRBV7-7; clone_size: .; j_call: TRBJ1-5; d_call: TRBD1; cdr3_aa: CASRPHPGQGTNNQPQHF; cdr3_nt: TGTGCCAGCAGACCCCACCCCGGACAGGGGACGAACAATCAGCCCCAGCATTTT
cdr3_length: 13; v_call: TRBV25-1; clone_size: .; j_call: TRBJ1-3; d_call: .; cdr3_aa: CAHSSGNGNTIYF; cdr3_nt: TGTGCCCACTCGTCAGGGAATGGAAACACCATATATTTT
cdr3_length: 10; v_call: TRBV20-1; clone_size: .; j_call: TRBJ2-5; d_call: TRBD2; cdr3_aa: CSAGAGFKYF; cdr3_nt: TGCAGTGCTGGAGCGGGATTCAAGTACTTC
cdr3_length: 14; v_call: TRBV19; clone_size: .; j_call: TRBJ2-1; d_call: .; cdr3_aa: CASSATGSYNEQFF; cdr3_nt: TGTGCCAGTAGTGCTACAGGGTCCTACAATGAGCAGTTCTTC
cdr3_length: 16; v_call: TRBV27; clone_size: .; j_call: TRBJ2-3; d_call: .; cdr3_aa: CASSRRETRSTDTQYF; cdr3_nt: TGTGCCAGCAGCCGCCGGGAGACCCGTTCCACAGATACGCAGTATTTT
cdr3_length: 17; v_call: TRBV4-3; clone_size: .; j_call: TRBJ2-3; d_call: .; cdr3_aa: CASSQDPRGASTDTQYF; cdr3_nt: TGCGCCAGCAGCCAAGATCCCCGGGGGGCGAGCACAGATACGCAGTATTTT
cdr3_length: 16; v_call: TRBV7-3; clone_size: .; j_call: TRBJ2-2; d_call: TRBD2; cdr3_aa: CASSLIAGQNTGELFF; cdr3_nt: TGTGCCAGCAGCTTAATAGCGGGGCAGAACACCGGGGAGCTGTTTTTT
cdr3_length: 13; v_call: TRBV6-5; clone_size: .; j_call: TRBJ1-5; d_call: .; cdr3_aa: CASGYDRFQPQHF; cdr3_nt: TGTGCCAGCGGATATGACAGATTTCAGCCCCAGCATTTT
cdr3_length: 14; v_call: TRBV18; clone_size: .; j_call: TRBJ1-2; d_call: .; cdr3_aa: CASSPLAQGGGYTF; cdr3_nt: TGTGCCAGCTCACCATTGGCACAGGGCGGTGGCTACACCTTC
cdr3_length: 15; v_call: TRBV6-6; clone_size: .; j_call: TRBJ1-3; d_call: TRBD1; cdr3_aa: CASSYTGQGAYTIYF; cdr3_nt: TGTGCCAGCAGTTACACGGGACAGGGGGCCTACACCATATATTTT
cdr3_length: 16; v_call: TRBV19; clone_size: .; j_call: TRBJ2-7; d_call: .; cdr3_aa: CASSMVPGGVAYEQYF; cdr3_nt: TGTGCCAGTAGTATGGTGCCGGGGGGCGTCGCCTACGAGCAGTACTTC
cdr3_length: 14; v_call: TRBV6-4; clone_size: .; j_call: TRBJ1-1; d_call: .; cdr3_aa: CASSPGTTNTEAFF; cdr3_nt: TGTGCCAGCAGTCCCGGGACAACGAACACTGAAGCTTTCTTT
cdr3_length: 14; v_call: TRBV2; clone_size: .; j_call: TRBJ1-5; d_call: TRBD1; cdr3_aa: CASKTGGGNQPQHF; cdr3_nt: TGTGCCAGCAAAACAGGGGGCGGCAATCAGCCCCAGCATTTT
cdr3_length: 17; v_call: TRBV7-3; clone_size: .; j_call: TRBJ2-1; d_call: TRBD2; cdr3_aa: CASSLNPIPGGNNEQFF; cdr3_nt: TGTGCCAGCAGCTTAAACCCCATTCCCGGGGGGAACAATGAGCAGTTCTTC
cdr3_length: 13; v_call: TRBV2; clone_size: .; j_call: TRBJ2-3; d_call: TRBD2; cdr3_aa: CASLPGLASTQYF; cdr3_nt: TGTGCCAGCCTTCCGGGACTAGCAAGTACGCAGTATTTT
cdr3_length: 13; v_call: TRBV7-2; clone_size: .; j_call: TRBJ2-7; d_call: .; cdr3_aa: CASSLASSYEQYF; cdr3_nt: TGTGCCAGCAGCTTGGCCTCGTCCTACGAGCAGTACTTC
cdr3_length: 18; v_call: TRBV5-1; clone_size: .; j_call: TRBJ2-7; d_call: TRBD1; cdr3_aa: CASSLGFGQGGVRYEQYF; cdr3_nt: TGCGCCAGCAGCTTGGGTTTCGGACAGGGGGGGGTCAGGTACGAGCAGTACTTC
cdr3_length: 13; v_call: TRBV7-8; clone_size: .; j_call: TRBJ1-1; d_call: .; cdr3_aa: CASSEQGVTEAFF; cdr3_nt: TGTGCCAGCAGCGAACAGGGAGTGACTGAAGCTTTCTTT
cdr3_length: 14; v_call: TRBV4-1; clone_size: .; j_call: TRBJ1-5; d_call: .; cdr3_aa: CASSQFTGQQPQHF; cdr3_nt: TGCGCCAGCAGCCAATTTACGGGACAACAGCCCCAGCATTTT
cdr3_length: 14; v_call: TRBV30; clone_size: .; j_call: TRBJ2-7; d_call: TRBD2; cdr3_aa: CAWDPASGNYEQYF; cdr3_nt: TGTGCCTGGGATCCGGCTAGCGGTAACTACGAGCAGTACTTC
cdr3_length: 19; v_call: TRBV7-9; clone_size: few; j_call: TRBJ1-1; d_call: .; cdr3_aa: CASSYPMGPRENMNTEAFF; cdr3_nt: TGTGCCAGCAGCTACCCAATGGGCCCGAGGGAGAACATGAACACTGAAGCTTTCTTT
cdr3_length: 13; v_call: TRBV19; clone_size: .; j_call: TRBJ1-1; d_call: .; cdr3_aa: CASCRGRNTEASF; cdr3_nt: TGTGCCAGTTGCAGGGGTAGGAACACTGAAGCTTCCTTT
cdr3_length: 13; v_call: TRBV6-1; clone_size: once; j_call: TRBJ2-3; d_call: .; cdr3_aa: CASSLGVADTQYF; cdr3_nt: TGTGCCAGCAGCCTCGGGGTTGCAGATACGCAGTATTTT
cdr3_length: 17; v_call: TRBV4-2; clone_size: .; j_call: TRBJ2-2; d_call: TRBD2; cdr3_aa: CASSHPSSGSLTGELFF; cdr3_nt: TGTGCCAGCAGCCACCCATCTAGCGGGAGCTTAACCGGGGAGCTGTTTTTT
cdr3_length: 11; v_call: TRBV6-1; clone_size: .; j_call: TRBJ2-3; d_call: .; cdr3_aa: CASTLSDTQYF; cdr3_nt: TGTGCCAGCACCCTCTCAGATACGCAGTATTTT
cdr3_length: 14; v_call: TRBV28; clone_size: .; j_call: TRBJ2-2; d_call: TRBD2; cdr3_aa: CASTPGGNTGELFF; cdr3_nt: TGTGCCAGCACCCCGGGGGGGAACACCGGGGAGCTGTTTTTT
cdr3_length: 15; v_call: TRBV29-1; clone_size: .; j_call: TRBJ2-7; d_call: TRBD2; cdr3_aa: CSVEIGSGDSYEQYF; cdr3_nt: TGCAGCGTTGAAATTGGCAGCGGGGACTCCTACGAGCAGTACTTC
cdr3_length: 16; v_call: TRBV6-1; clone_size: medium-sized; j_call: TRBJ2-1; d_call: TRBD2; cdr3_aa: CASSESIAGGLNEQFF; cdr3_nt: TGTGCCAGCAGTGAGTCGATAGCGGGGGGGTTAAATGAGCAGTTCTTC
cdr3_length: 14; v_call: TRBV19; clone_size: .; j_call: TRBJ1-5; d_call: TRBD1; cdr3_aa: CASSRTGPHQPQHF; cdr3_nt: TGTGCCAGTAGTAGGACAGGGCCCCATCAGCCCCAGCATTTT
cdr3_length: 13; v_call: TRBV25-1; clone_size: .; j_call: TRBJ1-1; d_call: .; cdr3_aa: CASTQGGNTEAFF; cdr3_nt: TGTGCCAGCACCCAAGGGGGGAACACTGAAGCTTTCTTT
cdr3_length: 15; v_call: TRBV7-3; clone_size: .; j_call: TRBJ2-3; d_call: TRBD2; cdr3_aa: CASSETGGYTDTQYF; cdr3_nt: TGTGCCAGCAGCGAAACCGGGGGGTACACAGATACGCAGTATTTT
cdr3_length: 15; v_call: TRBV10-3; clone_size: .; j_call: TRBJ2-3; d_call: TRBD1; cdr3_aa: CAIKRGLSSTDTQYF; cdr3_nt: TGTGCCATCAAAAGGGGGCTCTCTAGCACAGATACGCAGTATTTT
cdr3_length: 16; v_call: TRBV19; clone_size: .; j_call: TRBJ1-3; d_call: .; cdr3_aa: CASSDDRRLSGNTIYF; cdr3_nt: TGTGCTAGTAGTGATGACAGGAGGCTCTCTGGAAACACCATATATTTT
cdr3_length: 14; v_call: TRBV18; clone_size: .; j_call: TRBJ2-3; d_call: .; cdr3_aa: CASLGGPFADTQYF; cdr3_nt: TGTGCCAGCCTGGGGGGGCCATTCGCAGATACGCAGTATTTT
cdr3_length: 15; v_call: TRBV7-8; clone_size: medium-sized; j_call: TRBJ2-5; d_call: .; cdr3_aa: CASSLDLASTETQYF; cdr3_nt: TGTGCCAGCAGCTTAGACCTAGCTAGTACGGAGACCCAGTACTTC
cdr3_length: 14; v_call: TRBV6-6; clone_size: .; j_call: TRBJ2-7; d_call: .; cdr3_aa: CASSSTTGIYEQYF; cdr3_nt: TGTGCCAGCAGTTCAACTACAGGGATCTACGAGCAGTACTTC